These 23 T cell receptor beta chains were sequenced from one sample in a study of PD-1 blockade in classical Hodgkin lymphoma. Libraries were prepared by immunoSEQ multiplex PCR; TCRdb keeps only in-frame clonotypes and omits some of them. The sample contains around 150,000 clones, under 85% of which appear only once. Each patient relapsed following autologous stem cell transplantation, and prior brentuximab vedotin exposure differed. The sequencing here drew on peripheral blood mononuclear cells (PBMCs), taken before the second cycle of nivolumab. All receptors derive from a human donor with classical Hodgkin lymphoma.

J is TRBJ1-5 and V is TRBV6-6; no reliable D call. Between the trimmed V and J ends, which lost 6 bases and 0 bases, there was a span of 15 bases. The CDR3 length is 16 residues. The V gene's germline CDR1 is MNHNY and CDR2 SVGAGI (reference sequence). CDR3 DNA sequence: TGTGCCAGCAGCTACCGCGGCAACCGTAGCAATCAGCCCCAGCATTTT. It specifies CASSYRGNRSNQPQHF.

The chain recombines TRBV7-9 with TRBJ2-3; 7 bases match TRBD2. J gave up 7 bases and V 0 bases, and 7 bases lay outside the gene matches. Germline loops: CDR1 SEHNR, CDR2 FQNEAQ (reference sequence). CDR3 size: 15 residues. CDR3: CASSLALQGGNTQYF. CDR3 DNA: TGTGCCAGCAGCTTAGCGCTCCAGGGAGGGAATACGCAGTATTTT.

This chain joins TRBV5-1 and TRBJ1-4; D is unresolved. The V end lost 2 bases, the J end lost 2 bases, and 13 bases lay between the germline ends. The CDR3 has 16 residues. Germline assignment: CDR1 SGHRS and CDR2 YFSETQ. CDR3 protein: CASSFRSGGTNEKLFF. The CDR3 DNA reads as TGCGCCAGCAGCTTCCGTTCGGGAGGGACTAATGAAAAACTGTTTTTT.

The V gene is TRBV6-5, the J gene TRBJ1-2; D may be TRBD1 (6 bases). Deletions cut 4 bases from V and 8 bases from J, with 11 bases between. CDR1 is MNHEY and CDR2 is SVGAGI in the germline V gene. This CDR3 is 12 amino acids long. CDR3 protein: CASSSGGVGYTF. CDR3 in DNA: TGTGCCAGCAGTTCCGGGGGCGTCGGCTACACCTTC.

The chain has TRBV7-6 and TRBJ1-4; D is unclear. There are 12 residues in the CDR3. The germline gives CDR1 SGHVS, CDR2 FNYEAQ. V was shortened by 4 bases and J by 5 bases, with 5 bases between the two germline ends. CDR3 region: CASSSPNEKLFF. CDR3 DNA: TGTGCCAGCAGCTCGCCAAATGAAAAACTGTTTTTT.

The V and J genes are TRBV7-9 and TRBJ1-2, with D possibly TRBD1 on 6 matching bases. The V gene lost 1 base and the J gene lost 6 bases, with 18 bases spanning the gap. Germline V CDR1 and CDR2: SEHNR, FQNEAQ (reference sequence). The length of the CDR3 is 16 residues. The CDR3 loop is CASSLDGGRGTHGYTF. In nucleotides, the CDR3 is TGTGCCAGCAGCTTAGACGGGGGGCGAGGGACTCATGGCTACACCTTC.

The rearrangement links TRBV18 to TRBJ2-1, with D possibly TRBD2 on 7 matching bases. This CDR3 has 15 residues. The V gene lost 3 bases and the J gene lost 6 bases, with 15 bases spanning the gap. CDR1 and CDR2 from the germline V gene are KGHSH and LQKENI. The CDR3 sequence is CASSPGGASLNEQFF. In DNA, the CDR3 is TGTGCCAGCTCACCGGGGGGGGCCTCCCTCAATGAGCAGTTCTTC. Full variable domain (outside the CDR3, taken from reference TRBV18 and TRBJ2-1): NAGVMQNPRHLVRRRGQEARLRCSPMKGHSHVYWYRQLPEEGLKFMVYLQKENIIDESGMPKERFSAEFPKEGPSILRIQQVVRGDSAAYFCASSPGGASLNEQFFGPGTRLTVL.

This clone was seen just once. CDR3 bases: TGCGCCAGCAGCGAGGAGGGCTATGGCTACACCTTC. It encodes CASSEEGYGYTF. The chain is built from TRBV5-1 and TRBJ1-2; D call uncertain. Trimming stripped 4 bases from V and 4 bases from J, with 8 bases between. CDR1 is SGHRS and CDR2 is YFSETQ in the germline V gene. The CDR3 is 12 residues long.

This chain uses TRBV4-1 with TRBJ1-5, with TRBD1 identical over 7 bases. CDR1 is MGHRA, CDR2 YSYEKL, per germline. The CDR3 sequence is 15 residues long. Unmatched junction bases numbered 4, after V lost 4 bases and J lost 1 base. The CDR3 here is CASSPGQESNQPQHF. CDR3 nucleotide sequence: TGCGCCAGCAGCCCCGGACAGGAAAGCAATCAGCCCCAGCATTTT.

The chain employs TRBV10-2 and TRBJ1-2, with D maybe TRBD1 (6 bases). V shed 8 bases and J shed 0 bases, with 13 bases lying between them. The CDR3 loop spans 14 amino acids. Germline CDR1 and CDR2: WSHSY and SAAADI. CDR3 nucleotide sequence: TGCGCCAGCCTGAAGGACAGAACTAACTATGGCTACACCTTC. Protein sequence: CASLKDRTNYGYTF.

V gene TRBV6-6 combines with J gene TRBJ2-7; D unclear. The germline V and J ends were trimmed by 2 bases and 5 bases, with 7 bases remaining between them. CDR3 length: 12 residues. Germline CDR1 MNHNY, CDR2 SVGAGI (reference sequence). CDR3 amino acids: CASSYPPDEQYF. In nucleotides, the CDR3 is TGTGCCAGCAGTTACCCACCGGACGAGCAGTACTTC.

This sequence joins TRBV5-8 and TRBJ1-6; D not resolved. V was trimmed by 0 bases and J by 2 bases, leaving 9 bases between them. Per the germline V gene, CDR1 is SGHTS and CDR2 is YDEGEE. The length of the CDR3 is 16 residues. The CDR3 sequence is CASSLAWTAYNSPLHF. CDR3 in DNA: TGTGCCAGCAGCTTGGCCTGGACGGCCTATAATTCACCCCTCCACTTT.

The chain couples TRBV19 to TRBJ1-2; D gene unclear. The length of the CDR3 is 14 residues. In germline, CDR1 is LNHDA, CDR2 SQIVND (reference sequence). V lost 3 bases and J 2 bases, leaving 10 bases between the germline ends. The CDR3 DNA is TGTGCCAGTAGTATGGGCAGTGGAAACTATGGCTACACCTTC. Translating it yields CASSMGSGNYGYTF.

V is TRBV6-6 and J is TRBJ1-4; unclear D gene. Between the trimmed V and J ends, which lost 7 bases and 2 bases, there was a span of 11 bases. This CDR3 contains 14 residues. The germline gives CDR1 MNHNY, CDR2 SVGAGI (reference sequence). The DNA of the CDR3 is TGTGCCAGCAAGCGGGCCTGGACTAATGAAAAACTGTTTTTT. It yields the protein CASKRAWTNEKLFF.

This clone showed up just a few times. The gene calls are TRBV27 and TRBJ2-2; 8 bases are shared with TRBD1. This CDR3 has 16 amino acids. CDR1 and CDR2 from the germline V gene are MNHEY and SMNVEV (reference sequence). Trimming at V came to 3 bases and at J to 7 bases, leaving 10 bases not matched to a gene. CDR3 sequence: CASSFTTGATIGELFF. CDR3 DNA sequence: TGTGCCAGCAGTTTTACGACAGGGGCGACCATCGGGGAGCTGTTTTTT.

The sample holds a few counts of this clone. The chain joins TRBV5-4 to TRBJ2-7; no reliable D call. The CDR3 runs to 14 residues. The germline V gene has CDR1 SGHNT and CDR2 YYREEE (reference sequence). V dropped 3 bases and J dropped 2 bases, with 12 bases sitting between them. CDR3 bases: TGTGCCAGCAGCTCCCCGACAATCCCCTACGAGCAGTACTTC. This encodes CASSSPTIPYEQYF.

V usage is TRBV5-1 and J usage is TRBJ1-4; no reliable D call. The germline gives CDR1 SGHRS, CDR2 YFSETQ. V shed 3 bases and J shed 0 bases, with 6 bases lying between them. CDR3 length: 14 residues. The DNA of the CDR3 is TGCGCCAGCAGCTCAGAGGCAACTAATGAAAAACTGTTTTTT. This codes for CASSSEATNEKLFF.

The chain is built from TRBV5-1 and TRBJ2-7, with D perhaps assigned TRBD1 or TRBD2 (5 bases each). The ends were cut back, 4 bases at V and 0 bases at J, with 14 bases in the middle. The germline CDR1 and CDR2 sequences are SGHRS and YFSETQ. This CDR3 is built from 15 residues. The CDR3 loop reads CASSPGTLSSYEQYF. For the CDR3, the DNA is TGCGCCAGCAGCCCCGGGACGCTGAGCTCCTACGAGCAGTACTTC.

A single count supports this clone. The V and J genes are TRBV6-5 and TRBJ2-1, with a possible D match to TRBD2 (6 bases). The CDR3 extends over 16 amino acids. Germline CDR1 is MNHEY and CDR2 is SVGAGI. The V gene lost 0 bases and the J gene lost 5 bases, with 14 bases spanning the gap. This CDR3 reads CASSYSPSATNNEQFF. Written as DNA, the CDR3 is TGTGCCAGCAGTTACTCTCCTAGCGCTACGAACAATGAGCAGTTCTTC.

The genes are TRBV10-3 and TRBJ2-2, with 7 bases matching TRBD2. V gave up 6 bases and J gave up 4 bases; unmatched junction bases: 8. The CDR3 loop spans 15 amino acids. Looked up from germline, CDR1 is ENHRY and CDR2 is SYGVKD. CDR3 nucleotides: TGTGCCATCAGCTTTACTAGCGATGGCACCGGGGAGCTGTTTTTT. Translation: CAISFTSDGTGELFF.

The CDR3 bases are TGTGCCAGCAGTTACTCTGGGGGGGGATACAATGAGCAGTTCTTC. Amino acids: CASSYSGGGYNEQFF. This chain links TRBV6-5 with TRBJ2-1, with 7 bases identical to TRBD2. Trimming removed 0 bases from V and 4 bases from J; junction bases left unmatched: 3. This CDR3 has 15 residues. Germline-derived CDR1 and CDR2 are MNHEY and SVGAGI.

This clone appeared a few times. Other DNA sequences in the sample encode the same CDR3. The chain has TRBV5-1 and TRBJ2-7; D unclear. This CDR3 is built from 12 residues. Trimming stripped 4 bases from V and 3 bases from J, with 8 bases between. Germline loops: CDR1 SGHRS, CDR2 YFSETQ. CDR3 sequence: CASSLVGYEQYF. The CDR3 DNA is TGCGCCAGCAGCCTGGTCGGCTACGAGCAGTACTTC. The variable domain in full, with the rest retrieved from reference TRBV5-1 and TRBJ2-7, is KAGVTQTPRYLIKTRGQQVTLSCSPISGHRSVSWYQQTPGQGLQFLFEYFSETQRNKGNFPGRFSGRQFSNSRSEMNVSTLELGDSALYLCASSLVGYEQYFGPGTRLTVT.

The chain employs TRBV28 and TRBJ2-7; no clear D. The CDR3 is made up of 13 amino acids. The V end was cut by 7 bases, the J end by 0 bases, with 10 bases between. CDR1 is MDHEN and CDR2 is SYDVKM in the germline V gene. This CDR3 reads CASNPVSSYEQYF. The CDR3 region has the DNA TGTGCCAGCAATCCGGTGAGCTCCTACGAGCAGTACTTC.